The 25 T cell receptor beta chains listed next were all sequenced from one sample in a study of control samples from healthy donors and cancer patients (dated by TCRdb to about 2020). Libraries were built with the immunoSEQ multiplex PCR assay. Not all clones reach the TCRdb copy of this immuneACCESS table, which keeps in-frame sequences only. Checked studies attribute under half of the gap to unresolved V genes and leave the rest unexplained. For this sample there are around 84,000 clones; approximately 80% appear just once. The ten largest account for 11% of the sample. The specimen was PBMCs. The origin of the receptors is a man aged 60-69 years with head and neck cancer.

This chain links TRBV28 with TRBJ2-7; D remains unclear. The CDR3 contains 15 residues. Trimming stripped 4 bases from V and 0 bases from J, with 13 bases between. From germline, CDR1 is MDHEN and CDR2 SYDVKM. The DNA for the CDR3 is TGTGCCAGCAGTTCGATGGGCAGGAGCTCCTACGAGCAGTACTTC. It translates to CASSSMGRSSYEQYF.

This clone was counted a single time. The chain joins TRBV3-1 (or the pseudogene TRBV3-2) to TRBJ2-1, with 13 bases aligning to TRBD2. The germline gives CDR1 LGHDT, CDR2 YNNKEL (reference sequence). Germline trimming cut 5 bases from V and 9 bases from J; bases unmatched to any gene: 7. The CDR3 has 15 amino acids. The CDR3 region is CASSYGLAGAAEQFF. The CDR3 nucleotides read TGTGCCAGCAGCTACGGACTAGCGGGAGCGGCTGAGCAGTTCTTC.

CDR3 loop: CASSSPRWVQETQYF. The CDR3, as DNA: TGTGCCAGCAGTTCCCCCCGATGGGTGCAAGAGACCCAGTACTTC. This chain joins TRBV28 and TRBJ2-5, with D uncertain. V gave up 4 bases and J gave up 2 bases, with 14 bases separating them. Germline V gene sequence: CDR1 MDHEN, CDR2 SYDVKM. The CDR3 consists of 15 residues. Supplemented by reference TRBV28 and TRBJ2-5, the full variable domain reads DVKVTQSSRYLVKRTGEKVFLECVQDMDHENMFWYRQDPGLGLRLIYFSYDVKMKEKGDIPEGYSVSREKKERFSLILESASTNQTSMYLCASSSPRWVQETQYFGPGTRLLVL.

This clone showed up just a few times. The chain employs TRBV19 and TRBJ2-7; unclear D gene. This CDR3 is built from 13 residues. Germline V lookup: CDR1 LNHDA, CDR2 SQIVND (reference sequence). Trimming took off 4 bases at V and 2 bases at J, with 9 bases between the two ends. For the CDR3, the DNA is TGTGCCAGTAGTAATCCACCAACCTACGAGCAGTACTTC. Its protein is CASSNPPTYEQYF.

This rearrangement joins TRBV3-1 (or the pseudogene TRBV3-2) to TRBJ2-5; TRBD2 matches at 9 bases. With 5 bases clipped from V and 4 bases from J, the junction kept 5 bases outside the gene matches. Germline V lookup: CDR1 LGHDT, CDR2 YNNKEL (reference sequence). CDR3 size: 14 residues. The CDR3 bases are TGTGCCAGCAGCTCTAGCGGGAAGAGAGAGACCCAGTACTTC. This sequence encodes CASSSSGKRETQYF.

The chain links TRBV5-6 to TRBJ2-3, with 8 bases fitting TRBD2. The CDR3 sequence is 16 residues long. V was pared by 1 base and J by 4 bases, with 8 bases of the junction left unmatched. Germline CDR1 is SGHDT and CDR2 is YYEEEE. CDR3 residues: CASSLLGSGGPDTQYF. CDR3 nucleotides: TGTGCCAGCAGCTTGTTGGGAAGCGGGGGCCCAGATACGCAGTATTTT.

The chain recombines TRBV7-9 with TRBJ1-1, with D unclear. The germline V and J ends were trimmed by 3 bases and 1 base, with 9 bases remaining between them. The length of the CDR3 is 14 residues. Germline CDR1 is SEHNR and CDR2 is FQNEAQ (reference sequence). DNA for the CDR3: TGTGCCAGCAGCTTTTCCGGATCGAACACTGAAGCTTTCTTT. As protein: CASSFSGSNTEAFF.

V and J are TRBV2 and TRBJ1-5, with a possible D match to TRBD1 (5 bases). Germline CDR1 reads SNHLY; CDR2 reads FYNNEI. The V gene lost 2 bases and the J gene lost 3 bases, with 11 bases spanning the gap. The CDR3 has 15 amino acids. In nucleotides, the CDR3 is TGTGCCAGCAGTGAACGCGGGGGGGTCAATCAGCCCCAGCATTTT. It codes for CASSERGGVNQPQHF.

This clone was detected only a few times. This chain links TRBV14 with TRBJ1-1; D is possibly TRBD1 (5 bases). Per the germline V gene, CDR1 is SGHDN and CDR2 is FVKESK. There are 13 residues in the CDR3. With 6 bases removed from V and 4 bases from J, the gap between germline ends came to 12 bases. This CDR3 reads CASRVGGGTEAFF. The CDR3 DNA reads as TGTGCCAGCAGAGTGGGGGGAGGCACTGAAGCTTTCTTT.

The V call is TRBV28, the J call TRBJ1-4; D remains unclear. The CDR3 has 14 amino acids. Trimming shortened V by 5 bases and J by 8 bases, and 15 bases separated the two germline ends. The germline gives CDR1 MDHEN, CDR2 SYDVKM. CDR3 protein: CASSLYLTGEKLFF. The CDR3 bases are TGTGCCAGCAGTCTATATCTTACTGGGGAAAAACTGTTTTTT.

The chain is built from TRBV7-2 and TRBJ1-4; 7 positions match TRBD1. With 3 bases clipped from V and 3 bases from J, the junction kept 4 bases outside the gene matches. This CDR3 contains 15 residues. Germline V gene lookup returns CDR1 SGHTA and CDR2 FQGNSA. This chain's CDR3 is CASSFYRGSNEKLFF. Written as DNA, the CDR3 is TGTGCCAGCAGCTTTTACAGGGGATCTAATGAAAAACTGTTTTTT.

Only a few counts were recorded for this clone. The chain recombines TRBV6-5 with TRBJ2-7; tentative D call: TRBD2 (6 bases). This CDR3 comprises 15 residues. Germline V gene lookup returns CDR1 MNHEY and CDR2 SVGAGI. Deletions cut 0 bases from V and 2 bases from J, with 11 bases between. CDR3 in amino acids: CASSYSGLRAYEQYF. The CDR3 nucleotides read TGTGCCAGCAGTTACTCGGGACTCCGTGCCTACGAGCAGTACTTC.

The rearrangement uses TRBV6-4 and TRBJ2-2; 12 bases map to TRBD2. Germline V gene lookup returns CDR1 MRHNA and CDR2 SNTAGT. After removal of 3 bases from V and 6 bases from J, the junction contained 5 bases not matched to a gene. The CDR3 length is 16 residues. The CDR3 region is CASSEATSGSPGELFF. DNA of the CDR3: TGTGCCAGCAGTGAAGCGACTAGCGGGAGCCCCGGGGAGCTGTTTTTT.

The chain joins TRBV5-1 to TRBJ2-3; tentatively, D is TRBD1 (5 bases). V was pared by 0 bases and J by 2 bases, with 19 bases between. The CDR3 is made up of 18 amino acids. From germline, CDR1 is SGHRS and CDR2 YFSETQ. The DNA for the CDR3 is TGCGCCAGCAGCTTGGCCATTTTAGCAGGGCCCCCCACAGATACGCAGTATTTT. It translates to CASSLAILAGPPTDTQYF.

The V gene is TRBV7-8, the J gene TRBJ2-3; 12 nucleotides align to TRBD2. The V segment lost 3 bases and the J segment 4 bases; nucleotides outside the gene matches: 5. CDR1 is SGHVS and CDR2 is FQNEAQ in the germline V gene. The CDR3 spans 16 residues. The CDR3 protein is CASSFRLAGVSDTQYF. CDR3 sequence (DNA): TGTGCCAGCAGCTTCCGACTAGCGGGAGTCTCAGATACGCAGTATTTT. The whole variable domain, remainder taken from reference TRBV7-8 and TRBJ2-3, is GAGVSQSPRYKVAKRGQDVALRCDPISGHVSLFWYQQALGQGPEFLTYFQNEAQLDKSGLPSDRFFAERPEGSVSTLKIQRTQQEDSAVYLCASSFRLAGVSDTQYFGPGTRLTVL.

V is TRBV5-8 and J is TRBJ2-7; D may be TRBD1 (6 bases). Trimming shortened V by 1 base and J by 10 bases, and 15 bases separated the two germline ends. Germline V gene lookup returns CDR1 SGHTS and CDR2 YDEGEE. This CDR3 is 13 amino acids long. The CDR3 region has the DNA TGTGCCAGCAGCTTGCTGGACAGTCTTTCTCAGTACTTC. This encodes CASSLLDSLSQYF.

CDR3 region: CASSPRYRHGVEAFF. The CDR3 DNA sequence: TGTGCCAGCAGCCCCCGATATCGACACGGAGTCGAAGCTTTCTTT. V is TRBV3-1 (or the pseudogene TRBV3-2) and J is TRBJ1-1; D remains unclear. CDR3 length: 15 residues. Germline CDR1 and CDR2: LGHDT and YNNKEL (reference sequence). Between the trimmed V and J ends, which lost 4 bases and 8 bases, there was a span of 20 bases.

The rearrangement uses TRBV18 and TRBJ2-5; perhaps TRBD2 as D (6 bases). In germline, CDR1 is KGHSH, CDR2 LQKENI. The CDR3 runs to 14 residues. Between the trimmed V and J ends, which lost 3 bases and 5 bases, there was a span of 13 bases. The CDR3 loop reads CASSPTSGAETQYF. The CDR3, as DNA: TGTGCCAGCTCACCGACATCGGGAGCTGAGACCCAGTACTTC.

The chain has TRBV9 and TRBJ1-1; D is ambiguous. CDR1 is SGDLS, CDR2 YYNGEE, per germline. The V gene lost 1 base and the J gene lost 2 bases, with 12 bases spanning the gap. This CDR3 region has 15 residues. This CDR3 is CASSVQSSRNTEAFF. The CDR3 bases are TGTGCCAGCAGCGTACAGAGCTCCCGAAACACTGAAGCTTTCTTT.

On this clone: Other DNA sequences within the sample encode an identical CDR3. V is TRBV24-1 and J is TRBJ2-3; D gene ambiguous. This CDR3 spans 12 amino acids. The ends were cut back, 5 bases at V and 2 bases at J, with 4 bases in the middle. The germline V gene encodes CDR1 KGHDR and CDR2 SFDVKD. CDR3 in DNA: TGTGCCACCAGTGGGACCACAGATACGCAGTATTTT. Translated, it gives CATSGTTDTQYF.

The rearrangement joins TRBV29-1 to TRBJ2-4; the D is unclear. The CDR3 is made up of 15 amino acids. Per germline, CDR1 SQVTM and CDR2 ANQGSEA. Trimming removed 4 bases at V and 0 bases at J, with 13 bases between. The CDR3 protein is CSVVDFDVAKNIQYF. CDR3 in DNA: TGCAGCGTTGTCGATTTCGATGTAGCCAAAAACATTCAGTACTTC.

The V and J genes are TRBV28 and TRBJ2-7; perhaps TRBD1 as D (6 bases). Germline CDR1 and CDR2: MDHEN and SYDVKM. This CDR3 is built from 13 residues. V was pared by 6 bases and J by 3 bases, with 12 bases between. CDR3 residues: CASSLDRLYEQYF. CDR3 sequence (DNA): TGTGCCAGCAGCCTTGACAGGCTCTACGAGCAGTACTTC.

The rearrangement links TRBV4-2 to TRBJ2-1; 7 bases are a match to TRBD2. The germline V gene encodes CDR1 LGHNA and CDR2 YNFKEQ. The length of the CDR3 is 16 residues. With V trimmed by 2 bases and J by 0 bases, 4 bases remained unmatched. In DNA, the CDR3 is TGTGCCAGCAGCCAATCTAGCGGACGCTCCTACAATGAGCAGTTCTTC. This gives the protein CASSQSSGRSYNEQFF.

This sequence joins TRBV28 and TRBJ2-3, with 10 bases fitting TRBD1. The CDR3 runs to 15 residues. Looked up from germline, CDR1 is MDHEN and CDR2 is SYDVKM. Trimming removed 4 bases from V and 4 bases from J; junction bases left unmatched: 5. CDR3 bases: TGTGCCAGCAGTTCGACAGGGGGCGCAGCAGATACGCAGTATTTT. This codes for CASSSTGGAADTQYF. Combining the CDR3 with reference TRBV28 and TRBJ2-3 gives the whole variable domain DVKVTQSSRYLVKRTGEKVFLECVQDMDHENMFWYRQDPGLGLRLIYFSYDVKMKEKGDIPEGYSVSREKKERFSLILESASTNQTSMYLCASSSTGGAADTQYFGPGTRLTVL.

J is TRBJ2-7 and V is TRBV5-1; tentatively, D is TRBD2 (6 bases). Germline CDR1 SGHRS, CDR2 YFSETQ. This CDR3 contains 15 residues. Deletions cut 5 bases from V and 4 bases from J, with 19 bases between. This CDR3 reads CASSIGGAGGYEQYF. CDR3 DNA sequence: TGCGCCAGCAGTATTGGAGGGGCTGGGGGGTACGAGCAGTACTTC.